A selection of T cell receptor beta chains follows, all from one sample in a study of shared T cell receptors in the human thymus. The data were produced by immunoSEQ multiplex PCR, yet TCRdb's version contains in-frame clones alone and is incomplete. The table shows about 660,000 clones, with 87% occurring only once. These sequences were also reported in another study, on human thymus T cells.

The sample was thymocytes. The source of these receptors is a boy younger than two with a congenital heart defect. The CDR3 runs from the conserved cysteine through the conserved F or W. Some rows mark clone size as missing; the rest say once, few, many or name a class of expanded clone.

clone_size: once
v_call: TRBV14
cdr3_aa: CASRPAGPNEKLFF

clone_size: NA
v_call: TRBV10-2
cdr3_aa: CASTRTGSTGELFF

clone_size: NA
v_call: TRBV14
cdr3_aa: CASSQAATASSGNTIYF

clone_size: NA
v_call: TRBV15
cdr3_aa: CATSPLARANTGELFF

clone_size: NA
v_call: TRBV27
cdr3_aa: CATSANLYGGVYQPQHF

clone_size: NA
v_call: TRBV5-6
cdr3_aa: CASSFGQNQPQHF

clone_size: NA
v_call: TRBV5-8
cdr3_aa: CASSLAGEGYNEQFF

clone_size: NA
v_call: TRBV4-3
cdr3_aa: CASSQDQTRGQGVGEQYF

clone_size: NA
v_call: TRBV21-1
cdr3_aa: CASSLPGTSTDTQYF

clone_size: NA
v_call: TRBV15
cdr3_aa: CATSRDRDREVDEQYF

clone_size: NA
v_call: TRBV20-1
cdr3_aa: CSASRSPLHF

clone_size: NA
v_call: TRBV27
cdr3_aa: CASSPCHGAGGHEQYF

clone_size: NA
v_call: TRBV27
cdr3_aa: CASSSPREGGAKNIQYF

clone_size: NA
v_call: TRBV7-2
cdr3_aa: CASLAGITDTQYF

clone_size: NA
v_call: TRBV30
cdr3_aa: CAWSARGGPTNTGELFF

clone_size: NA
v_call: TRBV15
cdr3_aa: CATSRGSDTNQPQHF

clone_size: NA
v_call: TRBV9
cdr3_aa: CASSSDRGNQPQHF